This T cell receptor (beta chain) was sequenced for a study of post-analysis software for immune sequencing data. As for the study in general: Secondary progressive, relapsing-remitting and progressive-relapsing multiple sclerosis were among the included disease courses. General study findings and limits: Controls' normalized Chao1 diversity significantly exceeded that of multiple sclerosis patients. When patients were compared with controls, 5 or 6 TRBV segments were more frequent, TRBV5-6, TRBV5-1 and TRBV20-1 among them.

Germline V lookup: CDR1 MDHEN, CDR2 SYDVKM. The CDR3 loop spans 16 amino acids. Presence of unique molecular identifiers characterized the TCR beta cDNA libraries. TCRdb used MiXCR to reprocess the PCR reads, holding one entry per CDR3 protein. The sample includes roughly 800,000 distinct CDR3 sequences, 25% to 30% seen only once; the top ten take more than 0.45%. Remarks on this clonotype: The target antigen is unknown. At one end the junction does not follow the germline gene, possibly because of a read error.

The sample taken for sequencing was blood. This receptor was identified in a girl between 10 and 17 years old with multiple sclerosis. The rearrangement joins TRBV28 to TRBJ2-7, with 8 bases fitting TRBD1. This chain's CDR3 is CASSLFGTGRTYEQYF. CDR3 DNA: TGTGCCAGCAGCTTATTTGGGACAGGAAGGACCTACGAGCAGTACTTC.